Listed below are T cell receptor beta chains from one sample, sequenced in a study of T cell responses to AZD1222 COVID-19 vaccine. TCRdb's table, derived via immunoSEQ multiplex PCR, lists solely in-frame clones and lacks some. The table records hundreds of thousands of clones, 90% to 95% of them present only once. The material was peripheral blood, obtained 28 days after the second AZD1222 dose. Receptors were obtained from an adult who received the AZD1222 COVID-19 vaccine. Each CDR3 is given with its conserved first and last residue. Each record gives: clone size, D gene, J gene, V gene, CDR3 protein, CDR3 DNA. The D gene is left open where the match is weak. Size is stated for part of the rows, as once, few or many counts, or as a class when the clone is expanded.

abundance: NA; d_gene: NA; j_gene: TRBJ2-2; v_gene: TRBV28; CDR3aa: CASSRHLTGELFF; CDR3nt: TGTGCCAGCAGTAGACACCTCACCGGGGAGCTGTTTTTT
abundance: NA; d_gene: NA; j_gene: TRBJ1-1; v_gene: TRBV11-2; CDR3aa: CASSPKGARVTEAFF; CDR3nt: TGTGCCAGCAGCCCCAAAGGGGCCAGGGTCACTGAAGCTTTCTTT
abundance: NA; d_gene: NA; j_gene: TRBJ1-3; v_gene: TRBV6-6; CDR3aa: CASSSERTIYF; CDR3nt: TGTGCCAGCAGTTCCGAAAGGACCATATATTTT
abundance: NA; d_gene: NA; j_gene: TRBJ2-2; v_gene: TRBV11-2; CDR3aa: CASSHLGWGMGGELFF; CDR3nt: TGTGCCAGCAGCCATCTAGGATGGGGGATGGGCGGGGAGCTGTTTTTT
abundance: NA; d_gene: NA; j_gene: TRBJ1-1; v_gene: TRBV30; CDR3aa: CAWSAGNKEAFF; CDR3nt: TGTGCCTGGAGTGCAGGGAATAAGGAAGCTTTCTTT
abundance: NA; d_gene: TRBD2; j_gene: TRBJ2-1; v_gene: TRBV28; CDR3aa: CASSQTSSGVYEQFF; CDR3nt: TGTGCCAGCAGCCAGACGTCTAGCGGGGTTTATGAGCAGTTCTTC
abundance: once; d_gene: NA; j_gene: TRBJ2-3; v_gene: TRBV24-1; CDR3aa: CATSDLRGRTQYF; CDR3nt: TGTGCCACCAGTGATTTACGCGGCCGTACGCAGTATTTT
abundance: NA; d_gene: NA; j_gene: TRBJ1-2; v_gene: TRBV5-1; CDR3aa: CASRLAVGPSLFPAHGYTF; CDR3nt: TGCGCCAGCAGACTGGCCGTGGGGCCTAGCCTCTTTCCAGCGCATGGCTACACCTTC
abundance: NA; d_gene: NA; j_gene: TRBJ1-6; v_gene: TRBV6-5; CDR3aa: CASNTGGPDSPLHF; CDR3nt: TGTGCCAGCAATACGGGGGGCCCAGACTCACCCCTCCACTTT
abundance: NA; d_gene: NA; j_gene: TRBJ2-1; v_gene: TRBV27; CDR3aa: CASSFILAADEQFF; CDR3nt: TGTGCCAGCAGTTTTATACTAGCCGCCGATGAGCAGTTCTTC
abundance: NA; d_gene: TRBD1; j_gene: TRBJ2-1; v_gene: TRBV19; CDR3aa: CASSIGTVYNEQFF; CDR3nt: TGTGCCAGTAGTATTGGGACAGTCTACAATGAGCAGTTCTTC
abundance: NA; d_gene: TRBD1; j_gene: TRBJ1-2; v_gene: TRBV7-9; CDR3aa: CASSLVGQGYGYTF; CDR3nt: TGTGCCAGCAGCTTAGTGGGACAGGGCTATGGCTACACCTTC
abundance: NA; d_gene: TRBD1; j_gene: TRBJ2-2; v_gene: TRBV19; CDR3aa: CASNSRTGVVVGELFF; CDR3nt: TGTGCCAGTAATTCCCGGACAGGAGTTGTCGTCGGGGAGCTGTTTTTT
abundance: many; d_gene: NA; j_gene: TRBJ2-7; v_gene: TRBV14; CDR3aa: CASSQEISPGFSYEQYF; CDR3nt: TGTGCCAGCAGCCAGGAGATTAGTCCAGGGTTCTCCTACGAGCAGTACTTC
abundance: NA; d_gene: NA; j_gene: TRBJ1-2; v_gene: TRBV9; CDR3aa: CASSVAEGGAEGYTF; CDR3nt: TGTGCCAGCAGCGTAGCTGAGGGGGGAGCTGAGGGCTACACCTTC
abundance: NA; d_gene: NA; j_gene: TRBJ2-2; v_gene: TRBV9; CDR3aa: CASSVAGPTLKTGELFF; CDR3nt: TGTGCCAGCAGCGTAGCTGGGCCGACCTTAAAAACCGGGGAGCTGTTTTTT
abundance: NA; d_gene: TRBD1; j_gene: TRBJ2-3; v_gene: TRBV14; CDR3aa: CASSQGFWTGVTDTQYF; CDR3nt: TGTGCCAGCAGCCAAGGTTTCTGGACAGGGGTTACAGATACGCAGTATTTT
abundance: once; d_gene: TRBD1; j_gene: TRBJ1-6; v_gene: TRBV18; CDR3aa: CASSPGQVINSPLHF; CDR3nt: TGTGCCAGCTCACCGGGACAGGTTATTAATTCACCCCTCCACTTT
abundance: many; d_gene: NA; j_gene: TRBJ1-6; v_gene: TRBV28; CDR3aa: CASSVEYNSPLHF; CDR3nt: TGTGCCAGCAGCGTAGAATATAATTCACCCCTCCACTTT
abundance: once; d_gene: NA; j_gene: TRBJ2-7; v_gene: TRBV5-1; CDR3aa: CASSPSPSTYEQYF; CDR3nt: TGCGCCAGCAGCCCCTCCCCGAGTACCTACGAGCAGTACTTC
abundance: NA; d_gene: NA; j_gene: TRBJ1-5; v_gene: TRBV6-2/TRBV6-3; CDR3aa: CASSQQGPPRPQHF; CDR3nt: TGTGCCAGCAGTCAACAGGGCCCTCCACGGCCCCAGCATTTT
abundance: NA; d_gene: TRBD1; j_gene: TRBJ2-7; v_gene: TRBV27; CDR3aa: CASSFLGTAYEQYF; CDR3nt: TGTGCCAGCAGTTTCCTCGGGACAGCTTACGAGCAGTACTTC
abundance: NA; d_gene: NA; j_gene: TRBJ2-3; v_gene: TRBV6-6; CDR3aa: CASNKGLLTDTQYF; CDR3nt: TGTGCCAGCAATAAGGGATTACTCACAGATACGCAGTATTTT
abundance: once; d_gene: NA; j_gene: TRBJ2-1; v_gene: TRBV28; CDR3aa: CASSLKQKSYNEQFF; CDR3nt: TGTGCCAGCAGTTTAAAGCAGAAATCCTACAATGAGCAGTTCTTC
abundance: NA; d_gene: NA; j_gene: TRBJ1-6; v_gene: TRBV3-1/TRBV3-2; CDR3aa: CASSRIASSYNSPLHF; CDR3nt: TGTGCCAGCAGCCGAATCGCCAGCTCCTATAATTCACCCCTCCACTTT
abundance: NA; d_gene: NA; j_gene: TRBJ2-3; v_gene: TRBV29-1; CDR3aa: CSVAAWGANTDTQYF; CDR3nt: TGCAGCGTTGCCGCATGGGGGGCCAACACAGATACGCAGTATTTT
abundance: NA; d_gene: NA; j_gene: TRBJ2-7; v_gene: TRBV4-2; CDR3aa: CASSQDSDLGTYEQYF; CDR3nt: TGTGCCAGCAGCCAAGATTCCGACCTAGGAACCTACGAGCAGTACTTC
abundance: once; d_gene: NA; j_gene: TRBJ1-2; v_gene: TRBV6-2/TRBV6-3; CDR3aa: CASSHTGRTYGYTF; CDR3nt: TGTGCCAGCAGTCATACAGGGCGCACATATGGCTACACCTTC
abundance: NA; d_gene: NA; j_gene: TRBJ2-6; v_gene: TRBV5-1; CDR3aa: CASSLPLEGTGANVLTF; CDR3nt: TGCGCCAGCAGCTTGCCCCTTGAAGGGACTGGGGCCAACGTCCTGACTTTC
abundance: once; d_gene: NA; j_gene: TRBJ1-1; v_gene: TRBV18; CDR3aa: CASSLDRNTEAFF; CDR3nt: TGTGCCAGCTCGTTGGACAGGAACACTGAAGCTTTCTTT
abundance: once; d_gene: NA; j_gene: TRBJ2-3; v_gene: TRBV7-3; CDR3aa: CASSQGADTQYF; CDR3nt: TGTGCCAGCAGCCAGGGAGCAGATACGCAGTATTTT
abundance: once; d_gene: TRBD1; j_gene: TRBJ1-1; v_gene: TRBV2; CDR3aa: CASNRQGVTEAFF; CDR3nt: TGTGCCAGCAATAGACAGGGGGTCACTGAAGCTTTCTTT
abundance: NA; d_gene: NA; j_gene: TRBJ2-1; v_gene: TRBV5-5; CDR3aa: CASSSQRSPGDEQFF; CDR3nt: TGTGCCAGCAGCTCCCAGCGCTCCCCGGGGGATGAGCAGTTCTTC
abundance: NA; d_gene: TRBD2; j_gene: TRBJ2-5; v_gene: TRBV5-1; CDR3aa: CASSLGRSGFQETQYF; CDR3nt: TGCGCCAGCAGCTTGGGCCGTAGCGGGTTTCAAGAGACCCAGTACTTC
abundance: NA; d_gene: NA; j_gene: TRBJ1-5; v_gene: TRBV10-3; CDR3aa: CATSATGTPGRSNQPQHF; CDR3nt: TGTGCCACCTCAGCCACCGGGACTCCGGGAAGAAGCAATCAGCCCCAGCATTTT
abundance: NA; d_gene: NA; j_gene: TRBJ1-3; v_gene: TRBV2; CDR3aa: CASRVGGNTIYF; CDR3nt: TGTGCCAGCAGGGTAGGAGGAAACACCATATATTTT
abundance: NA; d_gene: NA; j_gene: TRBJ1-1; v_gene: TRBV5-1; CDR3aa: CASSTRGGTEAFF; CDR3nt: TGCGCCAGCAGCACACGGGGGGGTACTGAAGCTTTCTTT